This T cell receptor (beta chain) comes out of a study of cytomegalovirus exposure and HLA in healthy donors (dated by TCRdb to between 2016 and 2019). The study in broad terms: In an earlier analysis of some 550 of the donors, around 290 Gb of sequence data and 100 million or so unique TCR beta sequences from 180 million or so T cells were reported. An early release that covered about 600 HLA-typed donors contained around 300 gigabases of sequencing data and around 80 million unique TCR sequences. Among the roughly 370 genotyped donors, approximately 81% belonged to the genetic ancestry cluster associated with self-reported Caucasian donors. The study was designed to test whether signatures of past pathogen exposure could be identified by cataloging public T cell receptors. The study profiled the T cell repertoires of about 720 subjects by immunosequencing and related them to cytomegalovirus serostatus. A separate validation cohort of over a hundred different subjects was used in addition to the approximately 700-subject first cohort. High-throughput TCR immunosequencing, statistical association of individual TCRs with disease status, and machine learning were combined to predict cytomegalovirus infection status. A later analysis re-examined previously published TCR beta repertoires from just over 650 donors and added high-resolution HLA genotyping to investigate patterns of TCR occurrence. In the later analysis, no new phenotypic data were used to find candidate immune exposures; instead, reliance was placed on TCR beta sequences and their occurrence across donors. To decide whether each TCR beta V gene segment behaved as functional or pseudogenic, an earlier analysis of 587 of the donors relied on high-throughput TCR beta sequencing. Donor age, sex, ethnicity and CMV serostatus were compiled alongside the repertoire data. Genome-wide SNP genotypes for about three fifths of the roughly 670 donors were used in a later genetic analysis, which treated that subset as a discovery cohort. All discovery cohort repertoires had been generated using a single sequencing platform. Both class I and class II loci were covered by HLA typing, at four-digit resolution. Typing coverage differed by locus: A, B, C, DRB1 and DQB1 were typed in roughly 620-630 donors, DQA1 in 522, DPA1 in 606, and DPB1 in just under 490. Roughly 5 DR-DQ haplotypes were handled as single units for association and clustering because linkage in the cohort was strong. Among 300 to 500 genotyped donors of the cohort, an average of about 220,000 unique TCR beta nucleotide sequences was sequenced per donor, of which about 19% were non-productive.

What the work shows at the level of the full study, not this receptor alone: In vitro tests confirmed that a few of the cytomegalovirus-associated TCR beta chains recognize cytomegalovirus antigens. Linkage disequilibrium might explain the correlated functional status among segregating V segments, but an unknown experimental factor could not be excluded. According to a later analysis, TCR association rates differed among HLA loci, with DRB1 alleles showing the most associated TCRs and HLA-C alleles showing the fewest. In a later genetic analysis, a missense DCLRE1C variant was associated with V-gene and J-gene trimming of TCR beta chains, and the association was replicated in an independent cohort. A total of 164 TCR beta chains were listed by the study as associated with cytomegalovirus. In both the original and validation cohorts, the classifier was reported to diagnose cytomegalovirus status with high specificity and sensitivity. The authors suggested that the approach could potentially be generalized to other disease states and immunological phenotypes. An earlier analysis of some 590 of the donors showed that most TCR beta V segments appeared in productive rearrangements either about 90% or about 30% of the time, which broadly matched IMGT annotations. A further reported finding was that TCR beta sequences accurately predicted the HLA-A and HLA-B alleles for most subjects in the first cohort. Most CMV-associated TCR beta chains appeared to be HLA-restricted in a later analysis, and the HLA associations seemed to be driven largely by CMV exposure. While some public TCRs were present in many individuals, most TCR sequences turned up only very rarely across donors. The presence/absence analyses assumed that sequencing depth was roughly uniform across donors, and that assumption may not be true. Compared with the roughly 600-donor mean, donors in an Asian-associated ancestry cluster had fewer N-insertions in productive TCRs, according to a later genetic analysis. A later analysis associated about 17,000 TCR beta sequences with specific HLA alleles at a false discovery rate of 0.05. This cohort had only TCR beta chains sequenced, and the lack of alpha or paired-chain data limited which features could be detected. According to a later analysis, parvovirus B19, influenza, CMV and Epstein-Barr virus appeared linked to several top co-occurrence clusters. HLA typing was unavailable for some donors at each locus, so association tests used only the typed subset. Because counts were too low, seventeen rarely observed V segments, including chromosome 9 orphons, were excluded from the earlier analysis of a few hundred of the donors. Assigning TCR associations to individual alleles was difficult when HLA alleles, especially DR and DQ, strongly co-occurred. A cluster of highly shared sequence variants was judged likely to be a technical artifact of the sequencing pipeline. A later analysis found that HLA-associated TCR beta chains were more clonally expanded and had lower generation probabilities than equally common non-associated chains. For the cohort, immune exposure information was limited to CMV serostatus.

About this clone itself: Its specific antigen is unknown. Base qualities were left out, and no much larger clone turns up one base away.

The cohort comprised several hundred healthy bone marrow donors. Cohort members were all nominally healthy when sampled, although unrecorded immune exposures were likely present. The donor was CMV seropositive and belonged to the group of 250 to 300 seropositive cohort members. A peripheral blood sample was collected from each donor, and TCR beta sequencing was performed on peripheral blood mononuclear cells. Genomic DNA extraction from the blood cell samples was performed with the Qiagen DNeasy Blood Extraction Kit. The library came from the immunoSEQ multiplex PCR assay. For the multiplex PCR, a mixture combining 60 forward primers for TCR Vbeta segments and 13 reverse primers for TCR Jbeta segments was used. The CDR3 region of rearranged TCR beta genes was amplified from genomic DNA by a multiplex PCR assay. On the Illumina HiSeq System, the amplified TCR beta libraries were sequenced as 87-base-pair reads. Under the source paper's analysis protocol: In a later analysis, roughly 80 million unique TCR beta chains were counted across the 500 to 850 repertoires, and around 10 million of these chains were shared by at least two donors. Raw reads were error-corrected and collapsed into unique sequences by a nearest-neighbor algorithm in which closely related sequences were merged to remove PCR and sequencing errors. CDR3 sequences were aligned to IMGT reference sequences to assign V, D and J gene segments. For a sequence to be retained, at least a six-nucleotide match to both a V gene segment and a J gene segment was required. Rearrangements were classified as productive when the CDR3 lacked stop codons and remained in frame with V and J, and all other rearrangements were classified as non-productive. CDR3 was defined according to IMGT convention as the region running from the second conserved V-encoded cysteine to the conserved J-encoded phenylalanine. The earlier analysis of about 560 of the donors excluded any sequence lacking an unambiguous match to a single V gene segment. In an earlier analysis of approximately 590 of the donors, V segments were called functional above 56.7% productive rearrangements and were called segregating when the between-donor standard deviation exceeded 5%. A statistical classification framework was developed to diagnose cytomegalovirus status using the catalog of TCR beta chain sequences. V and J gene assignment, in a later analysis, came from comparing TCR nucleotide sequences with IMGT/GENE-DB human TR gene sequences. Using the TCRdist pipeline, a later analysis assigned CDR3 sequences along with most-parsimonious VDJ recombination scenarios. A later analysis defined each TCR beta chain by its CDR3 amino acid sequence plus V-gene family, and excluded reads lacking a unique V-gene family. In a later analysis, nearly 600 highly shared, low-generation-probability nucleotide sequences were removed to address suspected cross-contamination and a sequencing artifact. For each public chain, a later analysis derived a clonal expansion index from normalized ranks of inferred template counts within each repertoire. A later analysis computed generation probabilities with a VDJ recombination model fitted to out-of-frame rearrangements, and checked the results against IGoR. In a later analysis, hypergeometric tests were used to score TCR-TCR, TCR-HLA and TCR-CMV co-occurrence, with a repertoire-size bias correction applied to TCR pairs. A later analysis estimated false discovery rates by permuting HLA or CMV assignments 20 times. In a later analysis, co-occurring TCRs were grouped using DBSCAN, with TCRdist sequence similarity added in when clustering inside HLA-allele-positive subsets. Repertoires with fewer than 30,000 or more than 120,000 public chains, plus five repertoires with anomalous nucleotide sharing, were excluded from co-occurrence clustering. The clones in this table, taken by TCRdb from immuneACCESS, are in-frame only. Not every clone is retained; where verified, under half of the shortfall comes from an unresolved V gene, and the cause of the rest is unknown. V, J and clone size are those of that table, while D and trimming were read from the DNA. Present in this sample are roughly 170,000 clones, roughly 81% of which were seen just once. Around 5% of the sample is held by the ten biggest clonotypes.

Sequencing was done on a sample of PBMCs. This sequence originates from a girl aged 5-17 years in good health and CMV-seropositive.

The CDR3 protein sequence reads: CASSPQGAAETQYF. The DNA sequence is given as TGTGCCAGCAGCCCGCAGGGGGCCGCAGAGACCCAGTACTTC. The chain is made from TRBV7-8 and TRBJ2-5; TRBD1 fits 8 bases in the junction. The germline V gene specifies SGHVS as CDR1 and FQNEAQ as CDR2. Measured from the cysteine to the phenylalanine, the CDR3 is 14 residues long. The CDR3 DNA has 42 bases and is translated from base 1. V ends up 5 bases short and J 4 bases short, with an unmatched junction base count of 6. Outside the CDR3, residues come from the reference TRBV7-8 and TRBJ2-5 proteins, so the full variable domain is: GAGVSQSPRYKVAKRGQDVALRCDPISGHVSLFWYQQALGQGPEFLTYFQNEAQLDKSGLPSDRFFAERPEGSVSTLKIQRTQQEDSAVYLCASSPQGAAETQYFGPGTRLLVL.